The 31 T cell receptor beta chains in this list originate from one sample, sequenced in a study of response to subunit inactivated influenza vaccine. TCRdb used MiXCR to reprocess the RT-PCR reads, holding one entry per CDR3 protein. Of 500,000 to 600,000 distinct CDR3 sequences in the sample, roughly 13% are singletons; the top ten hold roughly 13%. Sequences were derived from PBMCs from blood, sampled 45 days after vaccination. The source is a middle-aged man who received an inactivated influenza vaccine.

This clonotype was picked up a small number of times. V is TRBV20-1 and J is TRBJ2-1; 10 positions match TRBD2. The CDR3 is made up of 13 amino acids. The V and J ends lost 3 bases and 6 bases, in that order; junction bases with no gene match: 2. Germline V lookup: CDR1 DFQATT, CDR2 SNEGSKA (reference sequence). This CDR3 reads CSASKRGGNEQFF. The DNA for the CDR3 is TGCAGTGCTAGTAAGCGGGGGGGCAATGAGCAGTTCTTC.

A single count supports this clonotype. Without the conserved terminal phenylalanine or tryptophan, this CDR3 likely stems from a read error. The rearrangement uses TRBV28 and TRBJ1-2; no definite D call. Germline-derived CDR1 and CDR2 are MDHEN and SYDVKM. This CDR3 spans 13 amino acids. Deletions cut 5 bases from V and 7 bases from J, with 14 bases between. CDR3 sequence reads: CASSLSSVAGYTC. CDR3 nucleotides: TGTGCCAGCAGTCTATCTTCTGTAGCTGGCTACACCTGC.

This clonotype was found many times. The chain combines TRBV7-2 with TRBJ1-6; D remains unclear. Looked up from germline, CDR1 is SGHTA and CDR2 is FQGNSA. Between the trimmed V and J ends, which lost 0 bases and 7 bases, there was a span of 10 bases. This CDR3 comprises 15 residues. The CDR3: CASSLAYHSNSPLHF. Here the CDR3 DNA reads TGTGCCAGCAGCTTAGCGTATCACAGCAATTCACCCCTCCACTTT.

The chain combines TRBV4-3 with TRBJ1-1; D not resolved. V was pared by 2 bases and J by 1 base, with 17 bases between. The CDR3 spans 17 residues. CDR1 LGHNA and CDR2 YSLEER come from the germline V gene. CDR3 loop: CASSQKPIGRTNTEAFF. The CDR3 DNA is TGCGCCAGCAGCCAAAAACCAATTGGACGGACGAACACTGAAGCTTTCTTT.

The V and J genes are TRBV2 and TRBJ1-3; 9 nucleotides align to TRBD1. V trimming: 5 bases; J trimming: 0 bases; junction bases outside the gene matches: 5. CDR1 and CDR2 from the germline V gene are SNHLY and FYNNEI. The CDR3 totals 16 residues. Here the CDR3 reads CASSLGTGNSGNTIYF. The CDR3, as DNA: TGTGCCAGCAGTTTAGGGACAGGGAACTCTGGAAACACCATATATTTT.

This clonotype has a handful of counts. This chain connects TRBV7-9 to TRBJ2-7; TRBD1 is a possible D gene (5 bases). V was clipped by 4 bases and J by 0 bases, with 13 bases between them. This CDR3 is built from 15 residues. The germline V gene has CDR1 SEHNR and CDR2 FQNEAQ (reference sequence). CDR3 sequence (DNA): TGTGCCAGCAGCTATAACAGGAAAGGCTCCTACGAGCAGTACTTC. Residues: CASSYNRKGSYEQYF.

The gene calls are TRBV7-8 and TRBJ1-1, with a weak D call TRBD1 (5 bases). Germline V gives CDR1 SGHVS, CDR2 FQNEAQ. This CDR3 spans 15 amino acids. V was pared by 5 bases and J by 2 bases, with 15 bases between. CDR3 DNA sequence: TGTGCCAGCAGCGACCGGGGGTTACAAAACACTGAAGCTTTCTTT. It translates to CASSDRGLQNTEAFF.

This clonotype occurred a few times. The chain joins TRBV12-3 or TRBV12-4 to TRBJ2-1, with D possibly matching TRBD2 (5 bases). V lost 5 bases, J lost 12 bases, and 11 bases lay in between. This CDR3 comprises 11 residues. DNA of the CDR3: TGTGCCAGCAGTGTAGACTATGCGCAGTTCTTC. Translating gives CASSVDYAQFF.

The table lists this clonotype with a few counts. This chain connects TRBV7-2 to TRBJ2-6; a weak D match, TRBD1 (6 bases). CDR1 is SGHTA, CDR2 FQGNSA, per germline. Trimming pared 6 bases from V and 4 bases from J, leaving 10 bases between. The CDR3 is 14 amino acids. The CDR3 here is CASRQGWGANVLTF. Here the CDR3 DNA reads TGTGCCAGCAGACAGGGATGGGGGGCCAACGTCCTGACTTTC.

This clonotype was observed once. V gene TRBV18 combines with J gene TRBJ2-1; perhaps TRBD2 as D (5 bases). V was shortened by 4 bases and J by 5 bases, with 12 bases between the two germline ends. This CDR3 is 14 amino acids long. CDR1 is KGHSH and CDR2 is LQKENI in the germline V gene. The CDR3 loop is CASSREGLDNEQFF. CDR3 coding DNA: TGTGCCAGCTCACGAGAGGGCCTCGACAATGAGCAGTTCTTC.

This chain connects TRBV7-2 to TRBJ2-7; TRBD1 might be the D (5 bases). Between the trimmed V and J ends, which lost 2 bases and 0 bases, there was a span of 8 bases. CDR3 length: 14 amino acids. Germline V lookup: CDR1 SGHTA, CDR2 FQGNSA. The CDR3 region is CASSLQDISYEQYF. CDR3 sequence (DNA): TGTGCCAGCAGCTTACAGGACATCTCCTACGAGCAGTACTTC.

This clonotype was observed a handful of times. The chain combines TRBV12-3 or TRBV12-4 with TRBJ1-1; tentative D call: TRBD1 (6 bases). This CDR3 region has 17 residues. Deletions cut 4 bases from V and 1 base from J, with 19 bases between. CDR3 sequence reads: CASSSSGTRLRNTEAFF. CDR3 bases: TGTGCCAGCAGTTCATCCGGGACACGGCTGAGGAACACTGAAGCTTTCTTT.

The chain employs TRBV7-2 and TRBJ1-6; no clear D. Per germline, CDR1 SGHTA and CDR2 FQGNSA. V was shortened by 4 bases and J by 6 bases, with 13 bases between the two germline ends. CDR3 length: 15 residues. The CDR3 region is CASSSLTRPNSPLHF. The CDR3 DNA sequence: TGTGCCAGCAGCTCCTTGACCAGACCTAATTCACCCCTCCACTTT.

This clonotype occurred many times. J is TRBJ2-7 and V is TRBV9; D may correspond to TRBD1 or TRBD2 (5 bases each). In germline, CDR1 is SGDLS, CDR2 YYNGEE. The CDR3 has 15 amino acids. The V end was cut by 0 bases, the J end by 5 bases, with 15 bases between. CDR3 nucleotide sequence: TGTGCCAGCAGCGTAGCGGGGCAGGGTAGCCACGAGCAGTACTTC. Amino acid sequence: CASSVAGQGSHEQYF.

CDR3 DNA: TGCGCCAGCGGCGGACAGGGAGGGATCCAAGAGACCCAGTACTTC. It is translated as CASGGQGGIQETQYF. The rearrangement uses TRBV5-1 and TRBJ2-5; a possible D gene is TRBD1 (8 bases). V lost 7 bases, J lost 1 base, and 17 bases lay in between. The length of the CDR3 is 15 residues. In germline, CDR1 is SGHRS, CDR2 YFSETQ.

This clonotype was seen only a few times. This chain connects TRBV4-3 to TRBJ2-3; 7 bases map to TRBD2. V shed 1 base and J 0 bases; nucleotides not matched to a gene: 10. This CDR3 has 18 residues. Germline V gene sequence: CDR1 LGHNA, CDR2 YSLEER. For the CDR3, the DNA is TGCGCCAGCAGCCAAGGTTCAACTCTAGCGGCAAGCACAGATACGCAGTATTTT. Amino acid sequence: CASSQGSTLAASTDTQYF.

The V call is TRBV6-1, the J call TRBJ2-3, with 9 bases lining up with TRBD2. V shed 11 bases and J 0 bases; nucleotides not matched to a gene: 6. CDR3 length equals 14 residues. Per the germline V gene, CDR1 is MNHNS and CDR2 is SASEGT. The CDR3 loop is CARSSGTSTDTQYF. CDR3 bases: TGTGCCCGTTCTAGCGGGACAAGCACAGATACGCAGTATTTT.

This clonotype was observed at least ten times. V and J are TRBV10-3 and TRBJ1-2; D is perhaps TRBD1 (6 bases). CDR1 and CDR2 from the germline V gene are ENHRY and SYGVKD. This CDR3 has 15 amino acids. Trimming left V 7 bases short and J 3 bases short, with 18 bases between. CDR3 residues: CAINFAGGVDYGYTF. CDR3 DNA sequence: TGTGCCATCAATTTTGCGGGGGGCGTCGACTATGGCTACACCTTC.

The genes are TRBV29-1 and TRBJ1-5; the D gene is possibly TRBD1 (5 bases). The V end was cut by 7 bases, the J end by 7 bases, with 17 bases between. The CDR3 covers 13 residues. Germline lookup yields CDR1 SQVTM and CDR2 ANQGSEA. This CDR3 is CSATRGVGQPQHF. DNA for the CDR3: TGCAGCGCTACTCGGGGCGTGGGCCAGCCCCAGCATTTT.

The gene calls are TRBV7-3 and TRBJ2-3; D possibly corresponds to TRBD1 (5 bases). Germline V gene data show CDR1 as SGHTA and CDR2 as FQGTGA. V gave up 5 bases and J gave up 3 bases, with 12 bases separating them. This CDR3 has 14 amino acids. The CDR3 DNA follows: TGTGCCAGCAGCGGGTGGGGCATGACAGATACGCAGTATTTT. It translates to CASSGWGMTDTQYF.

This clonotype was counted between two and nine times. The chain has TRBV25-1 and TRBJ2-7; D call uncertain. This CDR3 contains 13 residues. The V gene lost 3 bases and the J gene lost 7 bases, with 13 bases spanning the gap. Germline loops: CDR1 MGHDK, CDR2 SYGVNS. Here the CDR3 DNA reads TGTGCCAGCAGTGATGACTCCTTGGGGGAGCAGTACTTC. It specifies CASSDDSLGEQYF.

This clonotype occurred many times. This chain uses TRBV20-1 with TRBJ2-7; D call uncertain. Germline assignment: CDR1 DFQATT and CDR2 SNEGSKA (reference sequence). The ends were cut back, 3 bases at V and 2 bases at J, with 5 bases in the middle. This CDR3 spans 11 amino acids. The CDR3 nucleotides are TGCAGTGCTAGCAAGACCTACGAGCAGTACTTC. Protein product: CSASKTYEQYF.

This clonotype was found a few times. J is TRBJ2-1 and V is TRBV20-1; 9 bases align to TRBD2. J lost 0 bases, V lost 3 bases, and 3 bases had no gene match. This CDR3 region has 15 residues. The V gene's germline CDR1 is DFQATT and CDR2 SNEGSKA (reference sequence). CDR3 sequence: CSARDSGSSYNEQFF. The DNA of the CDR3 is TGCAGTGCTAGGGATAGCGGGAGCTCCTACAATGAGCAGTTCTTC.

The chain's CDR3 is CASSQEPAGVPGELFF. The CDR3 region has the DNA TGCGCCAGCAGCCAAGAACCAGCGGGGGTACCCGGGGAGCTGTTTTTT. The chain couples TRBV4-3 to TRBJ2-2, with 8 bases fitting TRBD2. CDR1 LGHNA and CDR2 YSLEER come from the germline V gene. The CDR3 loop spans 16 amino acids. After removal of 0 bases from V and 6 bases from J, the junction contained 6 bases not matched to a gene.

The J gene is TRBJ1-2, the V gene TRBV4-2, with D hard to call. V shed 0 bases and J shed 4 bases, with 12 bases lying between them. CDR1 is LGHNA, CDR2 YNFKEQ, per germline. The CDR3 runs 15 residues. CDR3 nucleotides: TGTGCCAGCAGCCAAGACCCTCTCCTTTCCTATGGCTACACCTTC. It yields the protein CASSQDPLLSYGYTF.

This clonotype was counted many times. The rearrangement links TRBV12-3 or TRBV12-4 to TRBJ2-1, with D hard to call. Between the trimmed V and J ends, which lost 6 bases and 8 bases, there was a span of 11 bases. The CDR3 runs 12 residues. CDR3 sequence: CASSQQRHEQFF. For the CDR3, the DNA is TGTGCCAGCAGCCAACAGCGTCATGAGCAGTTCTTC.

This clonotype has a handful of counts. The V call is TRBV9, the J call TRBJ2-2; D perhaps matches TRBD1 (6 bases). Germline CDR1 is SGDLS and CDR2 is YYNGEE. Trimming cost V 0 bases and J 2 bases, with 8 bases left between them. This CDR3 is 15 amino acids long. The CDR3 reads CASSVAGDNTGELFF. In nucleotides, the CDR3 is TGTGCCAGCAGCGTAGCAGGGGACAACACCGGGGAGCTGTTTTTT.

The rearrangement joins TRBV20-1 to TRBJ2-1, with 8 bases aligning to TRBD2. The V gene's germline CDR1 is DFQATT and CDR2 SNEGSKA (reference sequence). This CDR3 has 13 amino acids. J gave up 4 bases and V 3 bases, and 2 bases lay outside the gene matches. CDR3 coding DNA: TGCAGTGCTAGCGGGGGGGGATACAATGAGCAGTTCTTC. As protein: CSASGGGYNEQFF.

V is TRBV21-1 and J is TRBJ1-4; the table's D gene call, TRBD1, was not cross checked with the DNA. TRBV21-1 is flagged as a pseudogene. The length of the CDR3 is 14 residues. CDR3 nucleotides: TGTGCCAGCAGCAATTTGGGGGGCGATGAAAAACTGTTTTTT. Translation gives CASSNLGGDEKLFF.

This clonotype has at least ten counts. The rearrangement uses TRBV20-1 and TRBJ2-7; D unclear. The CDR3 has 12 amino acids. Trimming pared 3 bases from V and 3 bases from J, leaving 9 bases between. Germline CDR1 is DFQATT and CDR2 is SNEGSKA (reference sequence). The CDR3 here is CSASLGYYEQYF. The CDR3 coding sequence is TGCAGTGCTAGCTTAGGCTACTACGAGCAGTACTTC.

This clonotype was counted once. With a much larger clone just one base away, this may be a read error. The V gene is TRBV18, the J gene TRBJ2-2; no firm D call. CDR3 size: 15 residues. Germline-derived CDR1 and CDR2 are KGHSH and LQKENI. CDR3 nucleotides: TGTGTCAGCTCACCACGTACAGCGAACACCGGGGAGCTGTTTTTT. It yields the protein CVSSPRTANTGELFF.